This entry features one TCR beta chain sequence. Its antigen is not yet known. Per-base qualities were not stored, and no clone one base away is much larger. This specimen comes from a study of shared clonotypes between healthy human individuals (dated by TCRdb to about 2020). Notes on the research overall: Three men and a couple of women, aged 18 to 49 years, made up the cohort. For each donor, CD4 naive and CD4 memory were each run on three plates, CD8 naive on two plates, and CD8 memory on one plate. To estimate repertoire size and how much clonotype sharing occurs between individuals, the study deeply sequenced the blood TCR repertoires of 4 to 6 healthy adults. Different laboratories and diverse techniques were used to prepare libraries and sequence TCR repertoires, to increase sequencing depth and limit assay-specific biases. Between about 0.8 and 9 billion PBMCs per donor were obtained by leukapheresis.

Using the deep immunoSEQ assay, multiplex PCR amplified TCR CDR3 regions from genomic DNA. For each cell subset, the extracted genomic DNA was distributed evenly across all wells of several immunoSEQ 96-well plates, and each plate served as one replicate. Each replicate PCR for sorted subsets received roughly 0.2 ug genomic DNA, equal to about 29,000 T cell genomes. Purified libraries were measured with a Qubit 3.0 fluorometer, size-checked on a Bioanalyzer 2100, and measured again with the KAPA Library Quantification kit. Each immunoSEQ 96-well plate was sequenced on its own single-read 150-cycle Illumina NextSeq 550 flow cell. The original pipeline was this. Because the immunoSEQ output included only junctional sequences and no quality scores, the filtering could not be the same as the filtering used for full-length reads. To assign V/J genes and CDR3, sequences were annotated using PyIR, a Python wrapper for IgBLAST v1.9, with IMGT germline references. Reads were removed for weak V/J assignments (E-value above 1e-6), missing CDR3, stop codons, out-of-frame junctions, or ambiguous translated residues. V3J clonotypes were defined as sequences sharing an identical inferred V gene, J gene, and CDR3 amino acid sequence. To compute the percentage overlap between repertoires, the number of shared unique clonotypes was divided by the size of the smaller repertoire. RTK rarefaction, the Chao1 estimator, and Recon v2.1 estimates of unobserved clonotypes were used to assess repertoire richness. OLGA was used to compute generation probabilities for all TCRbeta clonotypes that the gDNA method yielded from several donors. Not all clones reach the TCRdb copy of this immuneACCESS table, which keeps in-frame sequences only. Checked studies attribute under half of the gap to unresolved V genes and leave the rest unexplained. That table is the source of V, J and clone size, and D and trimming were worked out from the DNA. The sample yields 2 million to 2.5 million clones; approximately 95% were counted once. The top ten clones comprise roughly 0.36% of the sample.

Summary of the overall study and its limitations: Because the study included only a small number of donors, the genetic and exposure-history diversity represented was limited. Pairwise subsampling indicated that sequencing depth was expected to affect the degree of clonotype sharing among donors. Across a few donors, roughly 5.1% of naive CD4, roughly 3.5% of naive CD8, under 2.5% of memory CD4, and under 0.45% of memory CD8 clonotypes were shared. Naive subsets generally had larger estimated clonotype richness than memory subsets did. Rarefaction of sorted-subset datasets indicated incomplete sequencing despite the large sequencing depth. Compared with non-shared clonotypes, clonotypes shared by all four sorted-subset donors had higher generation probabilities. Only blood was sampled, and tissue TCR repertoires likely differ from those in blood.

The germline V gene sets CDR1 to ENHRY and CDR2 to SYGVKD. Reading from cysteine to phenylalanine, the CDR3 counts 12 amino acids. The only DNA kept is the CDR3, 36 bases in frame from the first base. V is clipped by 2 bases and J by 7 bases, and the sequence between their germline boundaries is 6 bases long. The donors were healthy, HIV-negative adults who had no recently reported acute infections or vaccinations. Only Caucasian adults living in Nashville, Tennessee, USA were represented among the donors. CD4+ T cells were enriched by magnetic negative selection, after which naive cells were positively selected on CD45RA and the negative fraction was taken as the memory subset. After blood collection by leukapheresis, PBMCs were isolated using Ficoll-Histopaque density gradient centrifugation and then cryopreserved in the vapor phase of liquid nitrogen. Analytical flow cytometry was used to check the purity and quantity of every magnetically sorted T cell population. Genomic DNA was isolated from each sorted fraction and quantified by UV absorbance on a Nanodrop 2000c.

The chain couples TRBV10-3 to TRBJ2-1; the D gene remains uncertain. Material: naive CD4+ T cells from PBMCs. The cell subset or site tag for this specimen amounts to: CD45RA+ positively selected. This clonotype was obtained from a man aged 18 to 35 in good health. Some clones in this sample may be carry-over from other donors' samples. DNA sequence: TGTGCCATCAGTGAGGTGTGGAATGAGCAGTTCTTC. Its protein reads: CAISEVWNEQFF.